The clone carrying this TCR beta chain was counted many times. Its target is unknown. The record originates from a study of early T cells in non-severe SARS-CoV-2 infection. Study at large: Alpha and beta chains were unpaired, from unsorted whole-blood bulk RNA.

This CDR3 contains 14 residues. Germline V lookup: CDR1 SGHTA, CDR2 FQGNSA. V was shortened by 2 bases and J by 8 bases, with 12 bases between the two germline ends. General study results and limits: Reliance on VDJdb matching favored anti-spike CD8 responses; private and CD4 specificities were missed.

In the library, individual cDNA molecules carried attached unique molecular identifiers. MiXCR was run by TCRdb on the 5' RACE reads, yielding one entry per CDR3 protein. The sample includes some 80,000 distinct CDR3 sequences, over 4% of them seen just once. Source: whole blood, taken at baseline. This chain uses TRBV7-2 with TRBJ1-4; D is uncertain. The origin of this receptor is an adult who was a healthcare worker with PCR-confirmed SARS-CoV-2 infection or an uninfected control (not recorded which). As DNA, the CDR3 is TGTGCCAGCAGCTTAAGGGATAGTGGGGAAAAACTGTTTTTT. Translation gives CASSLRDSGEKLFF.